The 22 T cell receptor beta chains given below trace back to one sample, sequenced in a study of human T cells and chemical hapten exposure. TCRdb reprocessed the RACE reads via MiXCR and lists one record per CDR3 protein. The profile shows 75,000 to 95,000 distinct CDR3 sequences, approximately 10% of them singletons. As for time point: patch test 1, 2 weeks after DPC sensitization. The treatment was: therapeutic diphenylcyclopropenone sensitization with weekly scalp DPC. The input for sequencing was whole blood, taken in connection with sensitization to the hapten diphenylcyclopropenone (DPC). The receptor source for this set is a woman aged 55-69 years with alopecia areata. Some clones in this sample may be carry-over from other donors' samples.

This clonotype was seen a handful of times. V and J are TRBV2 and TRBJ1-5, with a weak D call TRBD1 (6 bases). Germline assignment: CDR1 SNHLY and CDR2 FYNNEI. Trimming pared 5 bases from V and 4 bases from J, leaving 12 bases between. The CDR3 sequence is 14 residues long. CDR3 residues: CASSNTGLNQPQHF. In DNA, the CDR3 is TGTGCCAGCAGTAACACAGGGCTTAATCAGCCCCAGCATTTT. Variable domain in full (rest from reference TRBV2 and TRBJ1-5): EPEVTQTPSHQVTQMGQEVILRCVPISNHLYFYWYRQILGQKVEFLVSFYNNEISEKSEIFDDQFSVERPDGSNFTLKIRSTKLEDSAMYFCASSNTGLNQPQHFGDGTRLSIL.

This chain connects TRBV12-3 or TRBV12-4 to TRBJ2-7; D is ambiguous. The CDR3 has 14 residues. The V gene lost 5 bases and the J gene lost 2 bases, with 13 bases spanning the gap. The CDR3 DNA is TGTGCCAGCAGTCCCCGGAACAGACCCTACGAGCAGTACTTC. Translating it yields CASSPRNRPYEQYF.

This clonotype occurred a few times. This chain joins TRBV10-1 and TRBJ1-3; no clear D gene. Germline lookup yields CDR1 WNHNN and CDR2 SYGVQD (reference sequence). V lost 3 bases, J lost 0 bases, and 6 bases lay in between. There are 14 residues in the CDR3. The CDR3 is CASSDGHSGNTIYF. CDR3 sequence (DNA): TGCGCCAGCAGTGACGGCCACTCTGGAAACACCATATATTTT.

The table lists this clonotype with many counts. The CDR3 nucleotides are TGTGCCAGCTCACCGGGACAGAACACAAATCAGCCCCAGCATTTT. Its protein product is CASSPGQNTNQPQHF. This chain uses TRBV18 with TRBJ1-5; 7 positions match TRBD1. V was pared by 3 bases and J by 4 bases, with 6 bases of the junction left unmatched. CDR1 KGHSH and CDR2 LQKENI come from the germline V gene. CDR3 size: 15 residues.

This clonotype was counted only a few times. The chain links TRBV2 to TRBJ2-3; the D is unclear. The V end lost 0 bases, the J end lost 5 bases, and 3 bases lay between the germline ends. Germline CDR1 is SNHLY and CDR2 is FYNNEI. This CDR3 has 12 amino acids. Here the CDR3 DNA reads TGTGCCAGCAGTGAAGCCGAAGATACGCAGTATTTT. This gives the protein CASSEAEDTQYF.

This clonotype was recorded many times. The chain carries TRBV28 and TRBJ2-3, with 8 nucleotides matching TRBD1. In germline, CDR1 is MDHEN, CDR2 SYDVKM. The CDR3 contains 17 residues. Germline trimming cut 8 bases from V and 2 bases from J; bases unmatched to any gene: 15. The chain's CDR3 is CASPPQPGQVATDTQYF. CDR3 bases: TGTGCCAGCCCCCCCCAACCGGGACAGGTCGCCACAGATACGCAGTATTTT.

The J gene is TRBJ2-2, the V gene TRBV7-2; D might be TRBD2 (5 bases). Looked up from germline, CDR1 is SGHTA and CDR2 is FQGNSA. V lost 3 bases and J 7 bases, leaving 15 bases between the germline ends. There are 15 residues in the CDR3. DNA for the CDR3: TGTGCCAGCAGCTTCTTTAGCGCCGGGCACGGGGAGCTGTTTTTT. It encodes CASSFFSAGHGELFF.

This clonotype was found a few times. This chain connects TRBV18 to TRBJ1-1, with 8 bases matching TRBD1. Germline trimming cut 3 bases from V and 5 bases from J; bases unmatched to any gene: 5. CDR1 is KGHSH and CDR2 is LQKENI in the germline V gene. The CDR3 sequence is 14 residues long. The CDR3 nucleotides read TGTGCCAGCTCACCGGGGGACAGGTGGACTGAAGCTTTCTTT. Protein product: CASSPGDRWTEAFF.

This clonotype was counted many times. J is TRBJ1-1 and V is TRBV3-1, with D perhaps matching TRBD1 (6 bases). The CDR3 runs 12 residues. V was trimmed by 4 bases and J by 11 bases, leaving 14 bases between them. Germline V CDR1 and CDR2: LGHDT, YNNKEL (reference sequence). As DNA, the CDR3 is TGTGCCAGCAGCCTCCGACAGGACCGCGCTTTCTTT. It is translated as CASSLRQDRAFF.

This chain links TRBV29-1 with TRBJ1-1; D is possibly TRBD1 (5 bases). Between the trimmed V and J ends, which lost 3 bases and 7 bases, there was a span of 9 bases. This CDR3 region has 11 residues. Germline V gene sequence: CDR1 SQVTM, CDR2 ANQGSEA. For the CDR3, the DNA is TGCAGCGTTGAGGGGGAAGTTGAAGCTTTCTTT. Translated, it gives CSVEGEVEAFF.

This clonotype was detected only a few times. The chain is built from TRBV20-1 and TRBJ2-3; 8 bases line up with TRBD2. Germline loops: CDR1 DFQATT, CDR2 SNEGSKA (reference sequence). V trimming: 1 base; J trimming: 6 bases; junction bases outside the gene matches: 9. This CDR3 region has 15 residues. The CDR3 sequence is CSARASGTSLDTQYF. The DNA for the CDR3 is TGCAGTGCTAGAGCCTCCGGGACTAGTTTGGATACGCAGTATTTT.

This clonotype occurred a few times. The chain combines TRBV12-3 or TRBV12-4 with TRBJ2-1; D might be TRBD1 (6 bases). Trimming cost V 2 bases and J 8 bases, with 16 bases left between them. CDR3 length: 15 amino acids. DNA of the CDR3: TGTGCCAGCAGTTTACAGGGGCAGGGGAGTCATGAGCAGTTCTTC. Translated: CASSLQGQGSHEQFF.

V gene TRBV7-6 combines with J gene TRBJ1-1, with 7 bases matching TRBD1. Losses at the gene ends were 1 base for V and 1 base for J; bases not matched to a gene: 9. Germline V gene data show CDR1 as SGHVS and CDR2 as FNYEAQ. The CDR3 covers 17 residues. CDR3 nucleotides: TGTGCCAGCAGCTTAGACCCCTCCCCAGGGGGGAACACTGAAGCTTTCTTT. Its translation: CASSLDPSPGGNTEAFF.

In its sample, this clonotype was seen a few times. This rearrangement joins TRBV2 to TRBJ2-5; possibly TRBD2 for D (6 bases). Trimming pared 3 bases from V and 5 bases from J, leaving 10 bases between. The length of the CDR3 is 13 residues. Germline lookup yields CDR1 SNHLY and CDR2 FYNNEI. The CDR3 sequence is CASSDGGMETQYF. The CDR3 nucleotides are TGTGCCAGCAGTGACGGGGGAATGGAGACCCAGTACTTC.

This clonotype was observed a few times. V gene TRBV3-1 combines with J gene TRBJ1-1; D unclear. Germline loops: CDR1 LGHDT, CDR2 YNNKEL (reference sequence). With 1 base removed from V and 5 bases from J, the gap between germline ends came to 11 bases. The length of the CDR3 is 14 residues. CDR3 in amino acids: CASSQGGWATEAFF. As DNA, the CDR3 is TGTGCCAGCAGCCAAGGTGGGTGGGCAACTGAAGCTTTCTTT.

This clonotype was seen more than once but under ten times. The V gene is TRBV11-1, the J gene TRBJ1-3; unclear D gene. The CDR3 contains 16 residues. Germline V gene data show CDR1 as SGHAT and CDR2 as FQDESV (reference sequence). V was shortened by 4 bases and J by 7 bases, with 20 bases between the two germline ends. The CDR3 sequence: CASSYPVRKGLNTIYF. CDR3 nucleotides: TGTGCCAGCAGCTACCCGGTGAGGAAAGGTCTCAACACCATATATTTT.

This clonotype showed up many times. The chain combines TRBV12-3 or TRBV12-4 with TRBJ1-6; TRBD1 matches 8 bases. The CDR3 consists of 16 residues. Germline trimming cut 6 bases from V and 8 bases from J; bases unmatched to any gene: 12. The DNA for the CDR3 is TGTGCCAGCAGGTTCCCGGGACAGGCTTCCGATTCACCCCTCCACTTT. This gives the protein CASRFPGQASDSPLHF.

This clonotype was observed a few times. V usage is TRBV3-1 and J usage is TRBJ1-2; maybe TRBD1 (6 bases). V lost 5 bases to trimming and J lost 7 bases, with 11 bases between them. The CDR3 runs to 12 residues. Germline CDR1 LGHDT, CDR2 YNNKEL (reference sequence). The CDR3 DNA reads TGTGCCAGCAGCACAGGGCTTTCTGGCTACACCTTC. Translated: CASSTGLSGYTF.

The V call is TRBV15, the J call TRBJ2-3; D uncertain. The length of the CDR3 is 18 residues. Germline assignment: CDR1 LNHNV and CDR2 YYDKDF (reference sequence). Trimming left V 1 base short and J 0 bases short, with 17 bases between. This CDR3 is CATSRVWGRAGSTDTQYF. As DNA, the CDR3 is TGTGCCACCAGCAGAGTATGGGGAAGGGCTGGAAGCACAGATACGCAGTATTTT.

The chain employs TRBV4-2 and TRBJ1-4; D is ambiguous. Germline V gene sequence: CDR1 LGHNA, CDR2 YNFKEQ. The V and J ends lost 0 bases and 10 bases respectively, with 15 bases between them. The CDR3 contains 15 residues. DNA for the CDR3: TGTGCCAGCAGCCAAGACGGTTGGGCGTCCGGAAAACTGTTTTTT. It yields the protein CASSQDGWASGKLFF.

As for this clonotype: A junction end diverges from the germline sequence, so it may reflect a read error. The chain's CDR3 is CSVRDNDRAYEQYF. CDR3 in DNA: TGCAGTGTTAGAGATAACGACAGGGCTTACGAGCAGTACTTC. V is TRBV20-1 and J is TRBJ2-7; 7 positions agree with TRBD1. CDR1 and CDR2 (germline): DFQATT, SNEGSKA (reference sequence). The CDR3 is 14 residues long.

The CDR3 region is CASSQSTGASYGYTF. CDR3 DNA sequence: TGCGCCAGCAGCCAATCCACAGGGGCAAGCTATGGCTACACCTTC. The V call is TRBV4-1, the J call TRBJ1-2; 7 bases are shared with TRBD1. The trim removed 2 bases at V and 4 bases at J, leaving 7 bases unmatched. The germline gives CDR1 MGHRA, CDR2 YSYEKL. This CDR3 is built from 15 residues.